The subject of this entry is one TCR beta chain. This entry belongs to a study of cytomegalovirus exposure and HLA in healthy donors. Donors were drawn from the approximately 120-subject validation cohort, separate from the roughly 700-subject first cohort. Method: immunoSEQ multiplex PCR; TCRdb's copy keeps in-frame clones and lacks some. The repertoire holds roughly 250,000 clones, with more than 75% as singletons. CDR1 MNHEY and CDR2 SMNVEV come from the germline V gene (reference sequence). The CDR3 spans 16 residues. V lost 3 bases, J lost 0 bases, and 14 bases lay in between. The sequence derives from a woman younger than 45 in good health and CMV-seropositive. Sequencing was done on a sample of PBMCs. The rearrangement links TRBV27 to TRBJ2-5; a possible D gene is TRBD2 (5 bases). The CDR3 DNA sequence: TGTGCCAGCAGTTTGTCTTACGGGGAGTACCAAGAGACCCAGTACTTC. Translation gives CASSLSYGEYQETQYF.